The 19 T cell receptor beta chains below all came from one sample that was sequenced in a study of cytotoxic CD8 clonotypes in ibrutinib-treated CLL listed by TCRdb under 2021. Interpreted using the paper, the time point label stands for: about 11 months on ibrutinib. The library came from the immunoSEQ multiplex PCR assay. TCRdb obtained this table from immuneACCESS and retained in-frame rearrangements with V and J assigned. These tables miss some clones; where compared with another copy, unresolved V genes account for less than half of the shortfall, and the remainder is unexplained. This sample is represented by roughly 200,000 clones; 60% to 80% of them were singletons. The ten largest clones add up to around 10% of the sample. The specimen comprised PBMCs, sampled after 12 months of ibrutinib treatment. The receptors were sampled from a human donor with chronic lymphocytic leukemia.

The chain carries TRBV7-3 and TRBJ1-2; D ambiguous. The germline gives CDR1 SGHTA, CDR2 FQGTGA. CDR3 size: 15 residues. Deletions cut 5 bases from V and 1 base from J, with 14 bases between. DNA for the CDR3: TGTGCCAGCAGCAAAAGTGGGAACAGTAACTATGGCTACACCTTC. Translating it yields CASSKSGNSNYGYTF.

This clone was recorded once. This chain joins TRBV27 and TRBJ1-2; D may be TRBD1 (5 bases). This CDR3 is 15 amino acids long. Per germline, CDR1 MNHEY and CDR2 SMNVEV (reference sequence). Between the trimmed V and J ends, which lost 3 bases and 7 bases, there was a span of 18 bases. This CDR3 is CASSFGAGRGGGYTF. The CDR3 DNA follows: TGTGCCAGCAGTTTCGGGGCGGGCCGAGGAGGTGGCTACACCTTC.

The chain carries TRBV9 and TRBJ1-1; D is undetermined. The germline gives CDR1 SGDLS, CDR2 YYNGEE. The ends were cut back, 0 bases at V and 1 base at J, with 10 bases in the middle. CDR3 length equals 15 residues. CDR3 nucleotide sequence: TGTGCCAGCAGCGTAGAAGCCCAAGGGAACACTGAAGCTTTCTTT. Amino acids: CASSVEAQGNTEAFF.

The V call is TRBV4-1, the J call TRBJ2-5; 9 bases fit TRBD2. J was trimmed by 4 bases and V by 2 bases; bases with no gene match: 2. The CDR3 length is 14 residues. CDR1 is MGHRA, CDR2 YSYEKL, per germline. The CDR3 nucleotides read TGCGCCAGCAGCCAACTAGCGGGGCTAGAGACCCAGTACTTC. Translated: CASSQLAGLETQYF.

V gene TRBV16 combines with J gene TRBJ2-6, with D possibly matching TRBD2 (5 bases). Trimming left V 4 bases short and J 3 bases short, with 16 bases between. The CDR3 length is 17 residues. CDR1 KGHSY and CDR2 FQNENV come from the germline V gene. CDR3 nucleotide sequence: TGTGCCAGCAGCCCACGGGATTGGGCGCTTGGGGCCAACGTCCTGACTTTC. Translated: CASSPRDWALGANVLTF.

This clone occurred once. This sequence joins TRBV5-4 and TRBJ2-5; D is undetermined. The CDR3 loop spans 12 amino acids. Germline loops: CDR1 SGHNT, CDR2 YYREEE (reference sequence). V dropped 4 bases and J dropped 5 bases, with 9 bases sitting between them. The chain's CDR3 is CASSPDGETQYF. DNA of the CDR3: TGTGCCAGCAGCCCGGACGGGGAGACCCAGTACTTC.

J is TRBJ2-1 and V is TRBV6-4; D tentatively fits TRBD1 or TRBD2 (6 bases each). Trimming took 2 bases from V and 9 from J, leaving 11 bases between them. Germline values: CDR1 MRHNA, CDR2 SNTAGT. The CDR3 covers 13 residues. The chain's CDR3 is CASSDRGDSEQFF. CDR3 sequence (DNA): TGTGCCAGCAGTGACAGGGGGGATAGTGAGCAGTTCTTC.

CDR3 in amino acids: CASSYGSNTEAFF. The CDR3 DNA sequence: TGTGCCAGCAGTTACGGCTCAAACACTGAAGCTTTCTTT. J is TRBJ1-1 and V is TRBV2; D is unresolved. CDR1 and CDR2 from the germline V gene are SNHLY and FYNNEI. This CDR3 spans 13 amino acids. The ends were cut back, 5 bases at V and 2 bases at J, with 9 bases in the middle.

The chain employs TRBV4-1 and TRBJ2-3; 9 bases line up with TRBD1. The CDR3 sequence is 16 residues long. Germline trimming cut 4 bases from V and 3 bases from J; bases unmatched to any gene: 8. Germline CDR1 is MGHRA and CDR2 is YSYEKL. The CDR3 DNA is TGCGCCAGCAGCCGCCCGACAGGGGGGAGGACAGATACGCAGTATTTT. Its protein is CASSRPTGGRTDTQYF.

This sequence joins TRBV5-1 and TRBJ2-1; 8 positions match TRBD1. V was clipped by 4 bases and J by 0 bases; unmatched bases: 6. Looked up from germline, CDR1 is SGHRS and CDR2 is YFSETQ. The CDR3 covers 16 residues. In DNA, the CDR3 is TGCGCCAGCAGCCTCCAGGGGGCTAGCTCCTACAATGAGCAGTTCTTC. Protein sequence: CASSLQGASSYNEQFF.

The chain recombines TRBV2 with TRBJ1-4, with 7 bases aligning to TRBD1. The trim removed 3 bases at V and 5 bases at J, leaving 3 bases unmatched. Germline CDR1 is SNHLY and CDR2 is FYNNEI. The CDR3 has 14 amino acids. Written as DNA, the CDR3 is TGTGCCAGCAGTGACGGGACAGTGAATGAAAAACTGTTTTTT. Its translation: CASSDGTVNEKLFF. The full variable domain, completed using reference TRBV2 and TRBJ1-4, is EPEVTQTPSHQVTQMGQEVILRCVPISNHLYFYWYRQILGQKVEFLVSFYNNEISEKSEIFDDQFSVERPDGSNFTLKIRSTKLEDSAMYFCASSDGTVNEKLFFGSGTQLSVL.

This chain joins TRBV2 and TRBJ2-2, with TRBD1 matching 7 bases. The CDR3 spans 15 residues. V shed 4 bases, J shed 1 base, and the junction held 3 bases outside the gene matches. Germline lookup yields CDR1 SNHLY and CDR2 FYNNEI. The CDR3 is CASSARQGNTGELFF. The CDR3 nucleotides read TGTGCCAGCAGTGCTCGACAGGGGAACACCGGGGAGCTGTTTTTT.

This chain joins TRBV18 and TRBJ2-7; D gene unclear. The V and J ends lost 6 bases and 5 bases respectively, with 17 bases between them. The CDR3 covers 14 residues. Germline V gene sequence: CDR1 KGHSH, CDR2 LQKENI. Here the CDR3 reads CASSLEVGSHEQYF. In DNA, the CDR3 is TGTGCCAGCTCGCTTGAGGTAGGGTCCCACGAGCAGTACTTC.

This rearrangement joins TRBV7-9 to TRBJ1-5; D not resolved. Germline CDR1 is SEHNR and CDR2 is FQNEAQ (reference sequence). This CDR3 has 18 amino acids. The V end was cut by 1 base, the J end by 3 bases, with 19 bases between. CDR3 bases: TGTGCCAGCAGCTTAGTAGATCGGGCCCGTGGTCTCAATCAGCCCCAGCATTTT. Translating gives CASSLVDRARGLNQPQHF.

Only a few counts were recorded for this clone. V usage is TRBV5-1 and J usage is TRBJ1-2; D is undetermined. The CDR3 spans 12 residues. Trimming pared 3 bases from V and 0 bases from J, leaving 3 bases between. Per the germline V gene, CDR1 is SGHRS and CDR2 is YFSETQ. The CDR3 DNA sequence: TGCGCCAGCAGCTCGACTAACTATGGCTACACCTTC. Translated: CASSSTNYGYTF.

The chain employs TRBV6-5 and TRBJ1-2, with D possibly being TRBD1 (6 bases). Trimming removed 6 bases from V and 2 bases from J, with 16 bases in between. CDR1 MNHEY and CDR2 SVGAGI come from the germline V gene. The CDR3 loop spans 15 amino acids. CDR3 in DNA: TGTGCCAGCAGCCCTACAGGGAGCCTCAACTATGGCTACACCTTC. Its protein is CASSPTGSLNYGYTF.

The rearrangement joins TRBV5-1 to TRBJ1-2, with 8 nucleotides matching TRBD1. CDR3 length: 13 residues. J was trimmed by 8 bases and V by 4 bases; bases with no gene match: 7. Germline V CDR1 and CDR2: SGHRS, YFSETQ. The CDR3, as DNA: TGCGCCAGCAGCCATGGACAGGGATGGGGCTACACCTTC. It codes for CASSHGQGWGYTF.

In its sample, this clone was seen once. Here the CDR3 DNA reads TGTGCCAGCAGCTTAGTGGCTAGCGGGGGGGTAAGGTCCTACGAGCAGTACTTC. Residues: CASSLVASGGVRSYEQYF. This chain joins TRBV7-2 and TRBJ2-7; 12 nucleotides match TRBD2. Germline V gene data show CDR1 as SGHTA and CDR2 as FQGNSA. After removal of 1 base from V and 1 base from J, the junction contained 8 bases not matched to a gene. This CDR3 comprises 18 residues. Variable domain in full (rest from reference TRBV7-2 and TRBJ2-7): GAGVSQSPSNKVTEKGKDVELRCDPISGHTALYWYRQSLGQGLEFLIYFQGNSAPDKSGLPSDRFSAERTGGSVSTLTIQRTQQEDSAVYLCASSLVASGGVRSYEQYFGPGTRLTVT.

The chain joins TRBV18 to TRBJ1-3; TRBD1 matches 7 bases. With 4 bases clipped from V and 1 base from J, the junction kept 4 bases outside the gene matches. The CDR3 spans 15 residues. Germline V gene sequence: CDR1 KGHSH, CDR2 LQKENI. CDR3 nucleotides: TGTGCCAGCTCACGGGAGGGGGCATCTGGAAACACCATATATTTT. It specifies CASSREGASGNTIYF. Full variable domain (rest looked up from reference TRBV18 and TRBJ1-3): NAGVMQNPRHLVRRRGQEARLRCSPMKGHSHVYWYRQLPEEGLKFMVYLQKENIIDESGMPKERFSAEFPKEGPSILRIQQVVRGDSAAYFCASSREGASGNTIYFGEGSWLTVV.